These 2 T cell receptor beta chains share one sample of origin, sequenced in a study of breast tumors, draining lymph nodes, adjacent tissues. Samples came from axillary lymph nodes draining the breast cancer. MiXCR was run by TCRdb on the multiplex PCR reads, yielding one entry per CDR3 protein. The profile shows about 110,000 distinct CDR3 sequences, about 29% of them singletons. Sequenced material: axillary lymph node tissue. The source of these receptors is a female donor with breast cancer. Some clones in this sample may be carry-over from other donors' samples.

This clonotype was counted ten times or more. The rearrangement uses TRBV4-1 and TRBJ2-1; D not resolved. This CDR3 spans 15 amino acids. Trimming took 1 base from V and 6 from J, leaving 13 bases between them. Per the germline V gene, CDR1 is MGHRA and CDR2 is YSYEKL. CDR3: CASSQVPLGINEQFF. Written as DNA, the CDR3 is TGCGCCAGCAGCCAAGTTCCCCTAGGCATCAATGAGCAGTTCTTC.

Many counts were recorded for this clonotype. V gene TRBV18 combines with J gene TRBJ2-7, with D unresolved. In germline, CDR1 is KGHSH, CDR2 LQKENI. The CDR3 is made up of 12 amino acids. The V end lost 2 bases, the J end lost 7 bases, and 9 bases lay between the germline ends. The CDR3 DNA reads TGTGCCAGCTCACCAGGCTCGGTGGAGCAGTACTTC. It translates to CASSPGSVEQYF.